The 15 T cell receptor beta chains listed next were all sequenced from one sample in a study of Graves' ophthalmopathy and Graves' hyperthyroidism. TCR beta CDR3 regions were amplified from RNA transcripts. A first-round RT-PCR used HTBI primers, followed by a second-round multiplex PCR. TCRdb reprocessed the multiplex PCR reads via MiXCR and lists one record per CDR3 protein. The table lists hundreds of thousands of distinct CDR3 sequences, roughly 41% of them singletons. Sequencing was done on a sample of peripheral blood. Receptors were obtained from an adult man with Graves' ophthalmopathy.

The V and J genes are TRBV7-6 and TRBJ1-5, with 7 bases fitting TRBD1. Trimming removed 1 base from V and 2 bases from J; junction bases left unmatched: 5. This CDR3 is built from 16 residues. The germline CDR1 and CDR2 sequences are SGHVS and FNYEAQ. The chain's CDR3 is CASSLVPGGGNQPQHF. CDR3 in DNA: TGTGCCAGCAGCTTAGTTCCAGGGGGAGGCAATCAGCCCCAGCATTTT.

The chain uses TRBV19 and TRBJ2-2; 8 bases fit TRBD2. Germline CDR1 is LNHDA and CDR2 is SQIVND (reference sequence). The CDR3 is 15 amino acids. J lost 6 bases, V lost 3 bases, and 6 bases had no gene match. In DNA, the CDR3 is TGTGCCAGTAGTATTCTCAAAGCGGGGGCCGGGGAGCTGTTTTTT. Translated, it gives CASSILKAGAGELFF.

This sequence joins TRBV29-1 and TRBJ2-7, with 8 nucleotides matching TRBD1. The J call may be incorrect, as the DNA end agrees better with TRBJ2-4. This CDR3 region has 13 residues. Germline V gene lookup returns CDR1 SQVTM and CDR2 ANQGSEA. CDR3 sequence (DNA): TGCAGCGCTGTACCGACAGGGGAGGTCATTCAGTACTTC. Protein sequence: CSAVPTGEVIQYF.

This clonotype was counted between two and nine times. A much larger clone sits a single nucleotide away, making a read error possible. V and J are TRBV9 and TRBJ1-2, with a possible D match to TRBD1 (5 bases). The CDR3 is 14 residues long. The germline V gene has CDR1 SGDLS and CDR2 YYNGEE. CDR3 amino acids: CAGSSVDGHRGYTF. Written as DNA, the CDR3 is TGTGCCGGCAGCTCCGTGGACGGACATAGAGGCTACACCTTC.

This chain links TRBV10-3 with TRBJ1-5, with D unclear. This CDR3 has 15 residues. Germline CDR1 ENHRY, CDR2 SYGVKD. V shed 3 bases and J shed 11 bases, with 20 bases lying between them. CDR3 sequence: CAISDLAGGYETQHF. Here the CDR3 DNA reads TGTGCCATCAGTGATCTTGCGGGAGGGTACGAGACCCAGCATTTT.

This clonotype was seen only a few times. The V call is TRBV2, the J call TRBJ2-2; 8 positions agree with TRBD1. The CDR3 loop spans 17 amino acids. Germline lookup yields CDR1 SNHLY and CDR2 FYNNEI. V shed 7 bases, J shed 4 bases, and the junction held 14 bases outside the gene matches. The CDR3 sequence: CASKRGRGRPGTGELFF. CDR3 coding DNA: TGTGCCAGCAAAAGGGGCAGGGGGCGGCCTGGCACCGGGGAGCTGTTTTTT.

This clonotype was seen more than once but under ten times. The chain carries TRBV25-1 and TRBJ2-5, with D unresolved. Germline V gives CDR1 MGHDK, CDR2 SYGVNS. V lost 5 bases, J lost 5 bases, and 12 bases lay in between. This CDR3 spans 13 amino acids. This CDR3 reads CASSTPSTETQYF. CDR3 nucleotides: TGTGCCAGCAGTACACCCTCGACGGAGACCCAGTACTTC.

This clonotype was recorded many times. This chain connects TRBV10-2 to TRBJ1-2, with 9 bases identical to TRBD1. V lost 6 bases to trimming and J lost 4 bases; unmatched junction nucleotides: 18. The germline V gene encodes CDR1 WSHSY and CDR2 SAAADI. The CDR3 spans 18 residues. For the CDR3, the DNA is TGCGCCAGCAGCACCTCCAGGGACAGGGAGGCCTCTGCCTATGGCTACACCTTC. Translation: CASSTSRDREASAYGYTF.

The rearrangement uses TRBV20-1 and TRBJ1-5; D remains ambiguous. This CDR3 is built from 12 residues. The germline V gene encodes CDR1 DFQATT and CDR2 SNEGSKA (reference sequence). The V end was cut by 3 bases, the J end by 2 bases, with 5 bases between. CDR3 DNA: TGCAGTGCTAGTTTTGGCAATCAGCCCCAGCATTTT. Amino acid sequence: CSASFGNQPQHF.

This clonotype was counted a few times. The chain carries TRBV6-6 and TRBJ2-5; 7 bases map to TRBD2. Trimming took 0 bases from V and 5 from J; bases not matched to a gene: 6. Germline-derived CDR1 and CDR2 are MNHNY and SVGAGI (reference sequence). This CDR3 has 15 amino acids. The CDR3 spells CASSYSGGIGETQYF. Written as DNA, the CDR3 is TGTGCCAGCAGTTACTCGGGGGGGATCGGCGAGACCCAGTACTTC.

The V and J genes are TRBV29-1 and TRBJ1-2, with TRBD1 identical over 10 bases. Germline V CDR1 and CDR2: SQVTM, ANQGSEA. This CDR3 has 13 residues. Trimming took 4 bases from V and 5 from J; bases not matched to a gene: 4. The CDR3 nucleotides are TGCAGCGTTGTAGGGGACAGGGGTTATGGCTACACCTTC. This encodes CSVVGDRGYGYTF.

V is TRBV12-5 and J is TRBJ1-2; D gene uncertain. V was clipped by 2 bases and J by 7 bases, with 26 bases between them. Per germline, CDR1 LGHNT and CDR2 FRNRAP. The CDR3 loop spans 18 amino acids. DNA for the CDR3: TGTGCTAGTGGTTTGCCTTTGGCTTTGAGGCGGCCCCGGGCTGGCTACACCTTC. As protein: CASGLPLALRRPRAGYTF. Full variable domain (remainder filled in from reference TRBV12-5 and TRBJ1-2): DARVTQTPRHKVTEMGQEVTMRCQPILGHNTVFWYRQTMMQGLELLAYFRNRAPLDDSGMPKDRFSAEMPDATLATLKIQPSEPRDSAVYFCASGLPLALRRPRAGYTFGSGTRLTVV.

Ten or more counts support this clonotype. The rearrangement joins TRBV19 to TRBJ1-3, with TRBD1 matching over 8 bases. Germline assignment: CDR1 LNHDA and CDR2 SQIVND (reference sequence). This CDR3 spans 14 amino acids. Germline trimming cut 8 bases from V and 0 bases from J; bases unmatched to any gene: 3. The CDR3, as DNA: TGTGCCAGTGACAGGGGCTACTCTGGAAACACCATATATTTT. Encoded protein: CASDRGYSGNTIYF.

In its sample, this clonotype was seen many times. CDR3 DNA: TGTGCCAGCAGTGAAGCGGAGAGGAGGTATCAGCCCCAGCATTTT. As protein: CASSEAERRYQPQHF. The rearrangement links TRBV2 to TRBJ1-5; the D is unclear. Germline lookup yields CDR1 SNHLY and CDR2 FYNNEI. Trimming stripped 0 bases from V and 5 bases from J, with 11 bases between. The CDR3 sequence is 15 residues long. The whole variable domain, filled in from reference TRBV2 and TRBJ1-5, reads EPEVTQTPSHQVTQMGQEVILRCVPISNHLYFYWYRQILGQKVEFLVSFYNNEISEKSEIFDDQFSVERPDGSNFTLKIRSTKLEDSAMYFCASSEAERRYQPQHFGDGTRLSIL.

The sample holds a few counts of this clonotype. The gene calls are TRBV20-1 and TRBJ1-4; the D is unclear. In germline, CDR1 is DFQATT, CDR2 SNEGSKA (reference sequence). Trimming stripped 2 bases from V and 5 bases from J, with 6 bases between. The CDR3 length is 12 residues. CDR3 protein: CSARLGNEKLFF. The DNA of the CDR3 is TGCAGTGCTAGATTAGGAAATGAAAAACTGTTTTTT.